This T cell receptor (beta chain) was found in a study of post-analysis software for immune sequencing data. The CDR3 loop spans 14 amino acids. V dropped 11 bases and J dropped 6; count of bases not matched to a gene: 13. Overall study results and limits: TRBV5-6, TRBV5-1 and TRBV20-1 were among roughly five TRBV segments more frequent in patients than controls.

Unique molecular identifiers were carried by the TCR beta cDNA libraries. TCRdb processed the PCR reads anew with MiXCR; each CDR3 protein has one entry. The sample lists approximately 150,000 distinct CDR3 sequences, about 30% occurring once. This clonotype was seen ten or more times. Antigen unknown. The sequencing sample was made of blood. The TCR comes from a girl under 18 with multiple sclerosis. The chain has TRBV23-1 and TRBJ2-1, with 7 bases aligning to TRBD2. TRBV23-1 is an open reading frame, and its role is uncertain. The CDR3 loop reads CAALDAGVRNEQFF. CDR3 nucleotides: TGCGCCGCCCTAGATGCGGGAGTCCGCAATGAGCAGTTCTTC.